This T cell receptor (beta chain) was sequenced in a study of cytomegalovirus exposure and HLA in healthy donors. Study conclusions and caveats: An assumption of roughly uniform sequencing depth across donors underlay the presence/absence analyses. A list of about 160 TCR beta chains associated with cytomegalovirus was given. By a later analysis, the bulk of CMV-associated TCR beta chains appeared HLA-restricted.

As to this clone: Its antigen is unidentified.

With 60 Vbeta and 13 Jbeta primers, the PCR was carried out. The data were produced by immunoSEQ multiplex PCR, yet TCRdb's version contains in-frame clones alone and is incomplete. The sample consists of roughly 220,000 clones, more than 65% of them appearing once. The CDR3 runs 17 residues. Germline CDR1 is SGHRS and CDR2 is YFSETQ. With 4 bases clipped from V and 8 bases from J, the junction kept 15 bases outside the gene matches. This TCR was sampled from a woman aged 25-40 years in good health and CMV-seronegative. Sequencing used PBMCs. The chain employs TRBV5-1 and TRBJ1-4, with 9 bases fitting TRBD1. This CDR3 is CASSVSPGQGMREKLFF. DNA for the CDR3: TGCGCCAGCAGCGTATCGCCCGGACAGGGGATGAGGGAAAAACTGTTTTTT.